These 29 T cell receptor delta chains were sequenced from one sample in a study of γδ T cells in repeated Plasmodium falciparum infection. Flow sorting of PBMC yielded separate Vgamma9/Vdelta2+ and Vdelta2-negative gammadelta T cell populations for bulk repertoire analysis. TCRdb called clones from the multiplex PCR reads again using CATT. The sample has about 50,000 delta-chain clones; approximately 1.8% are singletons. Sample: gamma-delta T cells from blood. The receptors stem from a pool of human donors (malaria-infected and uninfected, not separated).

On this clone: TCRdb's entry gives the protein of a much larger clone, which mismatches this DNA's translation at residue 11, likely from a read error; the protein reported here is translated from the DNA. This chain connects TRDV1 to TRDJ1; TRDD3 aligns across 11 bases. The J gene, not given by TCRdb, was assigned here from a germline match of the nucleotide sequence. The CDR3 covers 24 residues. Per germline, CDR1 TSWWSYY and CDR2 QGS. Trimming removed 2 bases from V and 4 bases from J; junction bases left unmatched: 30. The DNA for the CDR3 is TGTGCTCTTGGGGAAACTGCGGTTCGGAATGTCCTAATCGTACTGGGGGATAATCACGATAAACTCATCTTT. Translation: CALGETAVRNVLIVLGDNHDKLIF.

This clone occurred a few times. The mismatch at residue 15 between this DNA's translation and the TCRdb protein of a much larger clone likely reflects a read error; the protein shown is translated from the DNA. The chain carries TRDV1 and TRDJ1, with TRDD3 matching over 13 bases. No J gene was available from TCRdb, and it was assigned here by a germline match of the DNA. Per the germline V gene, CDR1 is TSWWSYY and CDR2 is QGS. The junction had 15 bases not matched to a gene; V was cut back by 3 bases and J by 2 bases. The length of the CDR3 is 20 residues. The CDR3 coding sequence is TGTGCTCTTGGGGACGCATTCCCTTACTGGGGGATACGGGGGACCGATAAACTCATCTTT. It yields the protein CALGDAFPYWGIRGTDKLIF.

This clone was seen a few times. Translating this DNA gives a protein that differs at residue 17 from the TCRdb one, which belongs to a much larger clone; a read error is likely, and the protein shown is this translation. The CDR3 is CALGEQGYSYAILGDLCTDKLIF. CDR3 bases: TGTGCTCTTGGGGAACAAGGGTATTCCTACGCTATACTGGGGGACCTGTGCACCGATAAACTCATCTTT. The rearrangement links TRDV1 to TRDJ1; 9 bases match TRDD3. The J gene, missing from TCRdb, was assigned here through DNA to germline matching. Germline CDR1 TSWWSYY, CDR2 QGS. The CDR3 is made up of 23 amino acids. V shed 1 base and J 1 base; nucleotides not matched to a gene: 25.

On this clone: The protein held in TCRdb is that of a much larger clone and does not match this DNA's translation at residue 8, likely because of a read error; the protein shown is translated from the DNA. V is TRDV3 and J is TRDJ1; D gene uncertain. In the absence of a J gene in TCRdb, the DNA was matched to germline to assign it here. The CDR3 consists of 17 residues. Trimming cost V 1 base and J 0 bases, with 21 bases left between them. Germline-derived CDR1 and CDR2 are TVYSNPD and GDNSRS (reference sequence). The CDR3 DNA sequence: TGTGCCTTTAACCTCCCCCGACCTGCAGCGTACACCGATAAACTCATCTTT. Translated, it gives CAFNLPRPAAYTDKLIF.

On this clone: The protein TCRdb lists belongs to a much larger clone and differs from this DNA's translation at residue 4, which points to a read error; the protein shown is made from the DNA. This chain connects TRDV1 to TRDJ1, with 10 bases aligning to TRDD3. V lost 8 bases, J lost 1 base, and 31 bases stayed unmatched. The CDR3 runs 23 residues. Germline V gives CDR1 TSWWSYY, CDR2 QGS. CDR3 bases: TGTGCTCTTTGGGTTGACGTCTTCCTACCGGGGGGATACGCGGGCATCGGCACCGATAAACTCATCTTT. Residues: CALWVDVFLPGGYAGIGTDKLIF.

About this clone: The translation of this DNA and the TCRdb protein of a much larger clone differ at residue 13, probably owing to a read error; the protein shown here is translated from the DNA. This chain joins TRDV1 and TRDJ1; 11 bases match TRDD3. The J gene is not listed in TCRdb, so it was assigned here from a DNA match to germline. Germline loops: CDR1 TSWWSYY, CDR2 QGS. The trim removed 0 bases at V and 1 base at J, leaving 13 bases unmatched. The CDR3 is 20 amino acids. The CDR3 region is CALGELGFHWGIAGTDKLIF. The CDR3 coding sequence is TGTGCTCTTGGGGAACTAGGATTCCACTGGGGGATAGCAGGCACCGATAAACTCATCTTT.

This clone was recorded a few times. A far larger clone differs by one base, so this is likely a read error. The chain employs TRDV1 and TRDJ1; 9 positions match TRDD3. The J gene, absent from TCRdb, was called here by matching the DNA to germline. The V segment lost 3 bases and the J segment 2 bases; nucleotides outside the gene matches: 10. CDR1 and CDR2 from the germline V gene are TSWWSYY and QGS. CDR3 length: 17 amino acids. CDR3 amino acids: CALGEPPWGILTDKLIF. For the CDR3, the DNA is TGTGCTCTTGGGGAGCCACCCTGGGGGATCTTAACCGATAAACTCATCTTT.

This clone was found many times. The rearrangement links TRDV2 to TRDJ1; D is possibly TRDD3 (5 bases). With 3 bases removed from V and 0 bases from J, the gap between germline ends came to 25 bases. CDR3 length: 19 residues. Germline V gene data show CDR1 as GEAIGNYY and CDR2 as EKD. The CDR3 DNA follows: TGTGCCTGTGACGCCATTTCCCCGGGGAACTTCAATCACACCGATAAACTCATCTTT. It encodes CACDAISPGNFNHTDKLIF.

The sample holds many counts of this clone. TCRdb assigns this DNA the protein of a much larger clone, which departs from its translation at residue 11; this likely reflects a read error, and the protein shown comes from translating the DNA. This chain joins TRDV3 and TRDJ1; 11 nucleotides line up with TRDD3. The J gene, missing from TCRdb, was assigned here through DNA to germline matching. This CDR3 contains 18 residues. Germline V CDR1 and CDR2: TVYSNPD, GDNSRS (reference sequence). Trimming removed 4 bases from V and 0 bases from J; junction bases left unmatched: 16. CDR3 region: CASYCLGDTVRYTDKLIF. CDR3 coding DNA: TGTGCCTCTTATTGCCTGGGGGATACTGTTCGGTACACCGATAAACTCATCTTT.

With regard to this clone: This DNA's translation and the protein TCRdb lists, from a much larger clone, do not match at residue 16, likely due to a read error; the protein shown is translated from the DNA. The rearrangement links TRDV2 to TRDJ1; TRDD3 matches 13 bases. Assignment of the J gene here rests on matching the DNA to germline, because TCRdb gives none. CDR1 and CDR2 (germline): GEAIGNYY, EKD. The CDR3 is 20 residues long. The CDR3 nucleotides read TGTGCCTGTGACACCCCTTTACTGGGGGATACGGTCATTGACACCGAGAAACTCATCTTT. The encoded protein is CACDTPLLGDTVIDTEKLIF.

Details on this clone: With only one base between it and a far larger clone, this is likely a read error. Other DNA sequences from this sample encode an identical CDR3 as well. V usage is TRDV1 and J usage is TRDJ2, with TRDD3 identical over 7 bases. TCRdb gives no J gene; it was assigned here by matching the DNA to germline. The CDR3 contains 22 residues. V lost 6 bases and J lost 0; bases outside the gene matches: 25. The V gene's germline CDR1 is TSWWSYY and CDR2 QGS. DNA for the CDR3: TGTGCTCTTGGCCTAAAGTCCCGGCGAATGGGGGACCACTATTCTTTGACAGCACAACTCTTCTTT. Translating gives CALGLKSRRMGDHYSLTAQLFF.

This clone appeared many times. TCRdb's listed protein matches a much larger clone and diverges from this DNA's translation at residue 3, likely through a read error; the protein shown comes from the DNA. DNA for the CDR3: TGTGCTCCTGGGGTTCCGTCTATTCCCTTCCACAGTACTGGGGGGCGAGCCCAGGATAAACTCATCTTT. Protein sequence: CAPGVPSIPFHSTGGRAQDKLIF. This chain uses TRDV1 with TRDJ1; the match to TRDD3 covers 8 bases. As TCRdb names no J gene, one was assigned here on the basis of a DNA match to germline. In germline, CDR1 is TSWWSYY, CDR2 QGS. There are 23 residues in the CDR3.

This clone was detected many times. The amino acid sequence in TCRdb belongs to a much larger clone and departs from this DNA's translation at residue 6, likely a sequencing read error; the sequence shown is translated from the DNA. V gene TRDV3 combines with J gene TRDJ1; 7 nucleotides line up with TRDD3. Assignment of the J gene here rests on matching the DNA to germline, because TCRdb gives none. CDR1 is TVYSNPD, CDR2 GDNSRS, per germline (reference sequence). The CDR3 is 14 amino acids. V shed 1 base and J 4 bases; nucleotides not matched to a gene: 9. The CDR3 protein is CAFKESGGYDKLIF. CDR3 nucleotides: TGTGCCTTTAAAGAGTCTGGGGGCTACGATAAACTCATCTTT.

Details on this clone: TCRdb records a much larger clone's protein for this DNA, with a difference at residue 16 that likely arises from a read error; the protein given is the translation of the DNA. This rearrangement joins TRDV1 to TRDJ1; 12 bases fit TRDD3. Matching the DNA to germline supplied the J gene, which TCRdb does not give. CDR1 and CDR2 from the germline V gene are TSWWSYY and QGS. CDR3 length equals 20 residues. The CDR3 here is CALGEGLPYWGIPYTVKLIF. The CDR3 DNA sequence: TGTGCTCTTGGGGAAGGTCTACCGTACTGGGGGATACCGTACACCGTTAAACTCATCTTT.

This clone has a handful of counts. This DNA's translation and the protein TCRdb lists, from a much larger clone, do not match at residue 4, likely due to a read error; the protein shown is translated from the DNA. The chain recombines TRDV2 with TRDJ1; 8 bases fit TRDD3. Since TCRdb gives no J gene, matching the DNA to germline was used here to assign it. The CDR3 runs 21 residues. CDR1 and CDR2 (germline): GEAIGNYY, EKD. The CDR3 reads CACNTGEIYWGPTGGSDKLIF. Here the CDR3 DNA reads TGTGCCTGTAACACCGGAGAGATCTACTGGGGGCCTACGGGGGGTTCCGATAAACTCATCTTT.

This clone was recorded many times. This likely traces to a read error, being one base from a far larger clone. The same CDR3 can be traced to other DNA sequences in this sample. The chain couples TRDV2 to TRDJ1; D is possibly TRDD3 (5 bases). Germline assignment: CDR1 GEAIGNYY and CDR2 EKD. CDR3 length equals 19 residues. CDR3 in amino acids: CACDTVSGGSPSHTDKLIF. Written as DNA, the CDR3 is TGTGCCTGTGACACCGTCTCGGGGGGGTCCCCGAGCCACACAGATAAACTCATCTTT.

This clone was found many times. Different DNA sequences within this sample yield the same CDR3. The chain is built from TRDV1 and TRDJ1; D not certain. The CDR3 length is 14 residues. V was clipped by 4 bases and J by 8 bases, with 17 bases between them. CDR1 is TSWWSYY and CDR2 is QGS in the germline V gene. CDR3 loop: CALGVASPSIKLIF. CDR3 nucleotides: TGTGCTCTTGGGGTAGCCTCCCCAAGCATCAAACTCATCTTT.

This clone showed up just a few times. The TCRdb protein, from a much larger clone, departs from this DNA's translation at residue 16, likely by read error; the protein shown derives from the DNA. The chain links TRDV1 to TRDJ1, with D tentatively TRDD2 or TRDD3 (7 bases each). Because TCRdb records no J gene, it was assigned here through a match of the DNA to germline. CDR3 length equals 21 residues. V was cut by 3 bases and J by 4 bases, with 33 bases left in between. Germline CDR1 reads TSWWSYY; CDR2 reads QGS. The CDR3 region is CALGDLSYPFQSWGLDDKLIF. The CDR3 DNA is TGTGCTCTTGGGGATCTTTCCTACCCATTTCAAAGCTGGGGGCTTGACGATAAACTCATCTTT.

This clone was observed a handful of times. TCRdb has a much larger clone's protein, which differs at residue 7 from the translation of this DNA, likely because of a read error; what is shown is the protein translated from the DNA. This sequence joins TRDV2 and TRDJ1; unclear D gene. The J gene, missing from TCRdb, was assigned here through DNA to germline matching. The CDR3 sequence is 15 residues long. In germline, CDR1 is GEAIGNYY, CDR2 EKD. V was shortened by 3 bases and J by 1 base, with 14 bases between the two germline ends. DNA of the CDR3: TGTGCCTGTGACGTCTTCTTCACCCCCACCGATAAACTCATCTTT. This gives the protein CACDVFFTPTDKLIF.

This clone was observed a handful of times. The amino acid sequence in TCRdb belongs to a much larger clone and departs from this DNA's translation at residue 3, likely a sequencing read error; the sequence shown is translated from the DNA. The CDR3 sequence: CARDTPLLGDTVIDTDKLIF. The CDR3 region has the DNA TGTGCCCGTGACACCCCTTTACTGGGGGATACGGTCATTGACACCGATAAACTCATCTTT. This chain connects TRDV2 to TRDJ1, with 13 bases identical to TRDD3. Here the J gene came from matching the DNA to germline, since TCRdb omits it. The CDR3 spans 20 residues. CDR1 is GEAIGNYY and CDR2 is EKD in the germline V gene.

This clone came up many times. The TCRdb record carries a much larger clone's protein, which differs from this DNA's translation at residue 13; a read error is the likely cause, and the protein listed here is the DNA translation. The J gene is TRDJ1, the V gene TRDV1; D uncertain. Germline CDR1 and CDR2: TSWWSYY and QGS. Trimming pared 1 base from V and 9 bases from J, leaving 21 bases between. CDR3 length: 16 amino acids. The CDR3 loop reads CALGEPLWSGSPELIF. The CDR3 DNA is TGTGCTCTTGGGGAACCCCTCTGGAGTGGAAGCCCAGAACTCATCTTT.

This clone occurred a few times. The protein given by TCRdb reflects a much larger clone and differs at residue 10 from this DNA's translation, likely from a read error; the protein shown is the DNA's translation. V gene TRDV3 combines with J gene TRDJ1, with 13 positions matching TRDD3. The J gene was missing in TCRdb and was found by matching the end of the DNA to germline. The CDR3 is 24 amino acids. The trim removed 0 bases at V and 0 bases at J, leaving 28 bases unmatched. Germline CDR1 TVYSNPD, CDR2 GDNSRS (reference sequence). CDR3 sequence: CAFSYPSYLEDVLGDTLYTDKLIF. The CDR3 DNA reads TGTGCCTTTAGCTACCCTTCCTACTTAGAGGATGTACTGGGGGATACGCTGTACACCGATAAACTCATCTTT.

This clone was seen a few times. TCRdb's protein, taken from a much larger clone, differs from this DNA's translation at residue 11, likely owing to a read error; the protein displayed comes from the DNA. For the CDR3, the DNA is TGTGCCTGTGACACGATGGGATCCCCAATAACAGAATCCTGGGACACCCGACAGATGTTTTTC. It yields the protein CACDTMGSPITESWDTRQMFF. The chain couples TRDV2 to TRDJ3, with D maybe TRDD3 (5 bases). No J gene is reported in TCRdb; it was inferred here by comparing the DNA with germline. The germline V gene has CDR1 GEAIGNYY and CDR2 EKD. With 1 base removed from V and 1 base from J, the gap between germline ends came to 22 bases. The CDR3 contains 21 residues.

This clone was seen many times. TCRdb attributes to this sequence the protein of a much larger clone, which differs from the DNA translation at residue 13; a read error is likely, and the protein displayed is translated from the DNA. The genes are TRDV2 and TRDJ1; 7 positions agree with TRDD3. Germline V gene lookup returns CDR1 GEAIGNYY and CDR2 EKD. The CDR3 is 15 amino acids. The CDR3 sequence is CACRWGGPYTDKPIF. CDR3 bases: TGTGCCTGTCGCTGGGGGGGTCCGTACACCGATAAACCCATCTTT.

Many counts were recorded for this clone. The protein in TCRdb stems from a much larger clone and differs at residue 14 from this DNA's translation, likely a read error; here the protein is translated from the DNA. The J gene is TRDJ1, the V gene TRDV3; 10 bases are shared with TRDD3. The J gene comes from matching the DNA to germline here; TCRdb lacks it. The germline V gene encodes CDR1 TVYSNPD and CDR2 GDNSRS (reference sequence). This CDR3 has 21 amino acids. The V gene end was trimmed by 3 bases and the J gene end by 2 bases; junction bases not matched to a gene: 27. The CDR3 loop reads CALAWPSSPYWGIPPTDKLIF. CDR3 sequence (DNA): TGTGCCTTAGCTTGGCCTTCCTCCCCGTACTGGGGGATCCCTCCTACCGATAAACTCATCTTT.

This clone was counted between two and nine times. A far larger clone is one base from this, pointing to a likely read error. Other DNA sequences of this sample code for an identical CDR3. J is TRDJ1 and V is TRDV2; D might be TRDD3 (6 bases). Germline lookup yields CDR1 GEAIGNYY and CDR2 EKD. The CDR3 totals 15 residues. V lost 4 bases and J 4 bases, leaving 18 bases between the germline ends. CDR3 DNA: TGTGCCTGTGATGCAGTAGGGGATCCGGGCGATAAACTCATCTTT. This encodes CACDAVGDPGDKLIF.

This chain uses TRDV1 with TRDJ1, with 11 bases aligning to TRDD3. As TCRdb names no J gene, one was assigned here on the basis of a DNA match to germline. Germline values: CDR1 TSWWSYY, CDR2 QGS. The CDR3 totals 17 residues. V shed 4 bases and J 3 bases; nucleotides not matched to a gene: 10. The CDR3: CALGVPTGGYNADKLIF. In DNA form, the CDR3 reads TGTGCTCTTGGGGTCCCAACTGGGGGATATAATGCCGATAAACTCATCTTT.

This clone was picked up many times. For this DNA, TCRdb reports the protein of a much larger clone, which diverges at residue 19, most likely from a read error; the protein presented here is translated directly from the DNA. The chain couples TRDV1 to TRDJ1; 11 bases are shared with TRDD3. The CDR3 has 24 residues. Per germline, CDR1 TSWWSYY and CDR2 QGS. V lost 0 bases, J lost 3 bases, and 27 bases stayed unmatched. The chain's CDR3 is CALGELSPLLPTWGIRRCADKLIF. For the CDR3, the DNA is TGTGCTCTTGGGGAACTAAGTCCTCTCCTTCCTACGTGGGGGATACGTCGGTGCGCCGATAAACTCATCTTT.

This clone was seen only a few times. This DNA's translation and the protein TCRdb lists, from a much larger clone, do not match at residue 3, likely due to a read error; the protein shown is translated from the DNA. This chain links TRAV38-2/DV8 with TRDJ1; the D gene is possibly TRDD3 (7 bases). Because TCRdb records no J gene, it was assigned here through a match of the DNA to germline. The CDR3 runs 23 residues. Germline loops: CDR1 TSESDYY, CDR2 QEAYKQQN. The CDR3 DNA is TGTGCTTGTAGGAGTTTCAGGCACAATTTCCTATGTCCTCTCTGGGGGTACACCGATAAACTCATCTTT. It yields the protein CACRSFRHNFLCPLWGYTDKLIF.